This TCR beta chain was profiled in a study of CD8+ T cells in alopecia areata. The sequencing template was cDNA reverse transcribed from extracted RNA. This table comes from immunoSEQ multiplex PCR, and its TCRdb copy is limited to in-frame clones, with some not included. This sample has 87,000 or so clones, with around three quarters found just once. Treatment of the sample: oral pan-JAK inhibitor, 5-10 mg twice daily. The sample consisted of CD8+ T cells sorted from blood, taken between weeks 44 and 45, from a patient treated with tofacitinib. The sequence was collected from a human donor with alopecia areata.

The CDR3 sequence: CASSHGQNSYEQYF. The CDR3 DNA reads TGCGCCAGCAGCCACGGACAGAACTCCTACGAGCAGTACTTC. The V call is TRBV4-1, the J call TRBJ2-7; tentatively, D is TRBD1 (6 bases). This CDR3 is built from 14 residues. Trimming took 3 bases from V and 0 from J, leaving 9 bases between them. CDR1 is MGHRA, CDR2 YSYEKL, per germline.